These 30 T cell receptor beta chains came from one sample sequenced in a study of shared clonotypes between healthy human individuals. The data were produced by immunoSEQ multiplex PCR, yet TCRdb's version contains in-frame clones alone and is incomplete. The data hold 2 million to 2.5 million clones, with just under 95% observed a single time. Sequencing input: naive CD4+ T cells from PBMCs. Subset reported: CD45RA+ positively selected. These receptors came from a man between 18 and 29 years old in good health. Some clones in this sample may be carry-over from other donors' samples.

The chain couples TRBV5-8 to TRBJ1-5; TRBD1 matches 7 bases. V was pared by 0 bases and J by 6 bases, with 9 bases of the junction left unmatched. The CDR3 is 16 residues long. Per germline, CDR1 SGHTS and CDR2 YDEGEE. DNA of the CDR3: TGTGCCAGCAGCTTGGTTGCGACAGGGAGGAGTCAGCCCCAGCATTTT. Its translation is CASSLVATGRSQPQHF.

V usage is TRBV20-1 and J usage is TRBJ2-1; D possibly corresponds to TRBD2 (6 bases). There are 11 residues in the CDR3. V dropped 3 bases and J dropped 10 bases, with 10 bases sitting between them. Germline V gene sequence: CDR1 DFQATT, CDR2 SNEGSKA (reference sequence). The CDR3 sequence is CSASSSVEQFF. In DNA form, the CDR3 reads TGCAGTGCTAGCTCTAGCGTCGAGCAGTTCTTC.

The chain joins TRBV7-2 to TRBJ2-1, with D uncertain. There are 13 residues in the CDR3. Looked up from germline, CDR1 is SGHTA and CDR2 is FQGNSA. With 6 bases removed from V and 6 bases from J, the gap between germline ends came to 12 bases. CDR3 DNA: TGTGCCAGCAGTATTCGAGACCTCAATGAGCAGTTCTTC. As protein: CASSIRDLNEQFF.

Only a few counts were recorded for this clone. The CDR3 reads CASSLSIRARVTGELFF. CDR3 nucleotide sequence: TGTGCCAGCAGTTTATCGATAAGGGCGCGGGTCACCGGGGAGCTGTTTTTT. The rearrangement links TRBV27 to TRBJ2-2; possible D gene TRBD2, 5 bases. The CDR3 spans 17 residues. Trimming shortened V by 0 bases and J by 4 bases, and 15 bases separated the two germline ends. Germline values: CDR1 MNHEY, CDR2 SMNVEV (reference sequence).

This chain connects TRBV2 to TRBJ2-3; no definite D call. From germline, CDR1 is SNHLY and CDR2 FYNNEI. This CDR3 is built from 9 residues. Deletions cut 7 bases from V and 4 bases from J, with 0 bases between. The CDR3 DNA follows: TGTGCCAGCACAGATACGCAGTATTTT. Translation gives CASTDTQYF.

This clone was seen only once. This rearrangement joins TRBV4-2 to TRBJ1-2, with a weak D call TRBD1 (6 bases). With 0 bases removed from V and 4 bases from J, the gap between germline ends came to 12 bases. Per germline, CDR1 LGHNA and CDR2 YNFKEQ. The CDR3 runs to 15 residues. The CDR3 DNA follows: TGTGCCAGCAGCCAAGATGGCGCAGGGGCCTATGGCTACACCTTC. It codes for CASSQDGAGAYGYTF.

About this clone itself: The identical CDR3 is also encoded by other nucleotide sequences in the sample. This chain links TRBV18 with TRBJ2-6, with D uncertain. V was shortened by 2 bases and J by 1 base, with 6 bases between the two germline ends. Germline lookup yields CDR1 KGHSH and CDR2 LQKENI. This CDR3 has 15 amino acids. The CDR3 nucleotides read TGTGCCAGCTCACCAGTTAGTTCTGGGGCCAACGTCCTGACTTTC. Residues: CASSPVSSGANVLTF.

CDR3 loop: CASSQDTAGGGGEQFF. The CDR3 nucleotides are TGCGCCAGCAGCCAAGATACGGCGGGAGGGGGAGGTGAGCAGTTCTTC. The V call is TRBV4-3, the J call TRBJ2-1; TRBD2 aligns across 9 bases. Germline V gene lookup returns CDR1 LGHNA and CDR2 YSLEER. The CDR3 has 16 residues. The V segment lost 0 bases and the J segment 9 bases; nucleotides outside the gene matches: 9.

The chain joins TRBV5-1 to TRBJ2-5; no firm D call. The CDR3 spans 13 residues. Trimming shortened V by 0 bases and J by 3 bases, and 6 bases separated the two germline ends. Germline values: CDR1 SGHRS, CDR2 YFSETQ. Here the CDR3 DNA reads TGCGCCAGCAGCTTGGTTAGTGAAGAGACCCAGTACTTC. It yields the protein CASSLVSEETQYF.

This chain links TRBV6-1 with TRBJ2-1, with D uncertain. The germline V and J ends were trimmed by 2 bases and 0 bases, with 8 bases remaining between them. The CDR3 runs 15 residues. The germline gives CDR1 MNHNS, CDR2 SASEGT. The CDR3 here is CASSELPSSYNEQFF. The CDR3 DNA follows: TGTGCCAGCAGTGAATTGCCAAGCTCCTACAATGAGCAGTTCTTC.

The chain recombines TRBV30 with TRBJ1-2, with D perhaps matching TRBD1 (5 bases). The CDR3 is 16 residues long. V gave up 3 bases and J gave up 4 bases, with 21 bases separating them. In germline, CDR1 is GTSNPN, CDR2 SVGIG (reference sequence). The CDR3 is CAWRPIPAGLGYGYTF. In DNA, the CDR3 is TGTGCCTGGAGACCCATCCCGGCAGGGCTGGGCTATGGCTACACCTTC.

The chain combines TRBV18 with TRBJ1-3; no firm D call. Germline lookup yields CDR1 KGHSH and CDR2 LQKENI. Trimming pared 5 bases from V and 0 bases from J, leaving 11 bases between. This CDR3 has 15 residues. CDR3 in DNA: TGTGCCAGCTCATCGACTGATTACTCTGGAAACACCATATATTTT. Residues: CASSSTDYSGNTIYF. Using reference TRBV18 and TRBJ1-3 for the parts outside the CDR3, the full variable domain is NAGVMQNPRHLVRRRGQEARLRCSPMKGHSHVYWYRQLPEEGLKFMVYLQKENIIDESGMPKERFSAEFPKEGPSILRIQQVVRGDSAAYFCASSSTDYSGNTIYFGEGSWLTVV.

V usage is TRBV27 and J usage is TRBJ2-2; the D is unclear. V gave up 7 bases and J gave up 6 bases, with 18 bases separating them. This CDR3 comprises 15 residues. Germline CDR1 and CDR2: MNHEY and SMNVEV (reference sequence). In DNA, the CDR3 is TGTGCCAGCATGGACCTTTTGCTCGACCCCGGGGAGCTGTTTTTT. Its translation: CASMDLLLDPGELFF.

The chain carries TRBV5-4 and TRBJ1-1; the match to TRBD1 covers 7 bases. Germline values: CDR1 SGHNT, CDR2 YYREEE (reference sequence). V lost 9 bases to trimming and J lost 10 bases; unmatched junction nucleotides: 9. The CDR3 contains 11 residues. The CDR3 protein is CATQTGVGAFF. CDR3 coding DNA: TGTGCCACTCAAACAGGGGTGGGAGCTTTCTTT.

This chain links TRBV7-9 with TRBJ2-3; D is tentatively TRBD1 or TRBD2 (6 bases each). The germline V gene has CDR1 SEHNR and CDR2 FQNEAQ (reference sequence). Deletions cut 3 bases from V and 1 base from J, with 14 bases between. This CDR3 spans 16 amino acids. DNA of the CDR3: TGTGCCAGCAGCTTTTCTGGGGGGCACCGCACAGATACGCAGTATTTT. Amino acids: CASSFSGGHRTDTQYF.

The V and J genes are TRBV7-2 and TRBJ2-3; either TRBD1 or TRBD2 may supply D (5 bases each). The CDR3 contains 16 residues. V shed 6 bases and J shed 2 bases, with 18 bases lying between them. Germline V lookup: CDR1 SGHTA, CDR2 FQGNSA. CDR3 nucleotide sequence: TGTGCCAGCAGGTCGGGATCCTTGGGGCCCACAGATACGCAGTATTTT. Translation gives CASRSGSLGPTDTQYF.

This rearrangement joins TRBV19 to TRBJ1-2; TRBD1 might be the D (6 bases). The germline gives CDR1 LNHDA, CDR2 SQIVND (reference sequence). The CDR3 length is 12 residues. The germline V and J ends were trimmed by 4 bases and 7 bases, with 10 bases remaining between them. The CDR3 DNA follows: TGTGCCAGTAGTACAGGGGCGGCTGGCTACACCTTC. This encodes CASSTGAAGYTF.

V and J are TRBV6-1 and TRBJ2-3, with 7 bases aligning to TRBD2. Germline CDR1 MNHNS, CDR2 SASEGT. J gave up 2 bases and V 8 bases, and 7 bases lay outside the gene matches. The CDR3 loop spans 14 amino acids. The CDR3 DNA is TGTGCCAGCCGTACTAGCGTAATCACAGATACGCAGTATTTT. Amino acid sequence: CASRTSVITDTQYF.

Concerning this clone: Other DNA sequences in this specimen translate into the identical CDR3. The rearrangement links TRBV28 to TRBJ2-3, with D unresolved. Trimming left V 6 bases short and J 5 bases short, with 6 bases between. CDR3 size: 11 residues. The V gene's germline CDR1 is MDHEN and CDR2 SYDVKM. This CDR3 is CASSSRDTQYF. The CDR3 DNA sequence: TGTGCCAGCAGCAGTAGAGATACGCAGTATTTT.

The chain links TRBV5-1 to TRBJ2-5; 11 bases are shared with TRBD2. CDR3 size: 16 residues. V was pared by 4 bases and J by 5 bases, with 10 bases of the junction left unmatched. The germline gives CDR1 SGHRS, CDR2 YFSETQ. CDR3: CASSGGLAGPPETQYF. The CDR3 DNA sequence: TGCGCCAGCAGCGGTGGACTAGCGGGCCCCCCCGAGACCCAGTACTTC. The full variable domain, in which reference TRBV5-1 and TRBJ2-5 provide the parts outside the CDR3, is KAGVTQTPRYLIKTRGQQVTLSCSPISGHRSVSWYQQTPGQGLQFLFEYFSETQRNKGNFPGRFSGRQFSNSRSEMNVSTLELGDSALYLCASSGGLAGPPETQYFGPGTRLLVL.

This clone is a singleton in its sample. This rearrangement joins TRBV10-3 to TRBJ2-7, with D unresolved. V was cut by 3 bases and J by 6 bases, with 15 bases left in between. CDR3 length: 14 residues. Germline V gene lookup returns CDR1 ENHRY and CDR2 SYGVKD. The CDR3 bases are TGTGCCATCAGTGAAGGCCAGCGCCCACTCGAGCAGTACTTC. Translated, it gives CAISEGQRPLEQYF.

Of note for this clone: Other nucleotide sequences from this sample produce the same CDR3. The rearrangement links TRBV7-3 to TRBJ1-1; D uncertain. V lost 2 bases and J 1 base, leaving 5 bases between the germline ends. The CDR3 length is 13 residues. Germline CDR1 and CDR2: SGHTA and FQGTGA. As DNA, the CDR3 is TGTGCCAGCAGCTTACGGAGGAACACTGAAGCTTTCTTT. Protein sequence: CASSLRRNTEAFF.

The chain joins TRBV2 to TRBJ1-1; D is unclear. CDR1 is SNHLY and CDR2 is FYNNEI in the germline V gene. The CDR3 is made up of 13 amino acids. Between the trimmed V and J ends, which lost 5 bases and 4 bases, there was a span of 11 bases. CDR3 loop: CASSPVGGTEAFF. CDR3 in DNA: TGTGCCAGCAGTCCGGTAGGTGGCACTGAAGCTTTCTTT.

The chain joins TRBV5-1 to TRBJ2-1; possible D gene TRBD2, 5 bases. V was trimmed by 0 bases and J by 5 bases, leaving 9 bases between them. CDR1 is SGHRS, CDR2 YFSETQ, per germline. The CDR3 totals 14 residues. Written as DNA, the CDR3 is TGCGCCAGCAGCTTGGGACTACCGCACAATGAGCAGTTCTTC. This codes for CASSLGLPHNEQFF.

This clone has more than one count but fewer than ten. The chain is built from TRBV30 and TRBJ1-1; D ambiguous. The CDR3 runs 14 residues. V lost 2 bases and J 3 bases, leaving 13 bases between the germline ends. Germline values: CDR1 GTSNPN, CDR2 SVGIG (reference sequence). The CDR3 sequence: CAWSPLGRDTEAFF. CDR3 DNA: TGTGCCTGGAGTCCCCTCGGACGGGACACTGAAGCTTTCTTT.

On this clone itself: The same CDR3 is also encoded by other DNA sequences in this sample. The CDR3 DNA reads TGTGCCAGCAGCCCGGGACAGCCCTACGAGCAGTACTTC. It encodes CASSPGQPYEQYF. The chain carries TRBV11-2 and TRBJ2-7, with TRBD1 identical over 7 bases. Trimming cost V 5 bases and J 2 bases; bases outside gene matches: 3. The V gene's germline CDR1 is SGHAT and CDR2 FQNNGV. The CDR3 sequence is 13 residues long.

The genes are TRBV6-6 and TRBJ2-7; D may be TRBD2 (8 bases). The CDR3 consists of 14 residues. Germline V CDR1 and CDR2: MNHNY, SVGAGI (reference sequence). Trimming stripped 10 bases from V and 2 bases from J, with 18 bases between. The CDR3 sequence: CATREGAKPYEQYF. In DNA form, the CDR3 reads TGTGCCACCCGGGAGGGGGCGAAACCCTACGAGCAGTACTTC.

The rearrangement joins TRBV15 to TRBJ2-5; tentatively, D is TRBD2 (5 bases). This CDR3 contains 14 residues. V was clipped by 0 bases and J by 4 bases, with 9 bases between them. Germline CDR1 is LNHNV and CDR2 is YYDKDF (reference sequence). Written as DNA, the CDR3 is TGTGCCACCAGCAGAGATGTACGGGGAGAGACCCAGTACTTC. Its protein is CATSRDVRGETQYF.

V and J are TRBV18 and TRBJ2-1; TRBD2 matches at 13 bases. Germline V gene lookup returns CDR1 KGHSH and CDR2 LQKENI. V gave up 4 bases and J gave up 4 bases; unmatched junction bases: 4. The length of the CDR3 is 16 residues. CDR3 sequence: CASSLGLAGTYNEQFF. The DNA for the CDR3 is TGTGCCAGCTCACTGGGACTAGCGGGAACATACAATGAGCAGTTCTTC. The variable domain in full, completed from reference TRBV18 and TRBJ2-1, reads NAGVMQNPRHLVRRRGQEARLRCSPMKGHSHVYWYRQLPEEGLKFMVYLQKENIIDESGMPKERFSAEFPKEGPSILRIQQVVRGDSAAYFCASSLGLAGTYNEQFFGPGTRLTVL.

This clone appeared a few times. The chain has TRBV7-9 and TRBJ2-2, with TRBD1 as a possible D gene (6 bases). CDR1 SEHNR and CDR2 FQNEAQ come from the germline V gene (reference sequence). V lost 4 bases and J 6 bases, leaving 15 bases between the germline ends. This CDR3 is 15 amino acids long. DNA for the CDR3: TGTGCCAGCAGCTCCGTTCAACAGGGCTCCGGGGAGCTGTTTTTT. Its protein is CASSSVQQGSGELFF.